This TCR beta chain is from a study of cytomegalovirus exposure and HLA in healthy donors. Background on the study: Around 80 million unique TCR sequences came from HLA-typed donors in an early release. Genotyping showed roughly 86% of almost 400 donors falling in the Caucasian-associated ancestry cluster.

In the case of this clone: As yet, its antigen is unknown.

Study outcomes and limitations: Fewer N-insertions (relative to the approximately 700-donor mean) were reportedly seen in an Asian-associated ancestry cluster in a later analysis.

Use of 60 Vbeta and 13 Jbeta primers characterized the PCR. Here immunoSEQ multiplex PCR was the method, and the copy in TCRdb shows in-frame clones only, minus some. This table holds about 130,000 clones, roughly three quarters found once. Germline V gene data show CDR1 as SGHRS and CDR2 as YFSETQ. V lost 5 bases, J lost 4 bases, and 12 bases lay in between. The CDR3 is 13 amino acids. This receptor was identified in a man aged 30 to 39 in good health and CMV-seronegative. This chain connects TRBV5-1 to TRBJ2-5; D ambiguous. Sequenced: PBMCs. The CDR3 nucleotides read TGCGCCAGCAGTCTGTTACTTGGAGAGACCCAGTACTTC. Translation: CASSLLLGETQYF.